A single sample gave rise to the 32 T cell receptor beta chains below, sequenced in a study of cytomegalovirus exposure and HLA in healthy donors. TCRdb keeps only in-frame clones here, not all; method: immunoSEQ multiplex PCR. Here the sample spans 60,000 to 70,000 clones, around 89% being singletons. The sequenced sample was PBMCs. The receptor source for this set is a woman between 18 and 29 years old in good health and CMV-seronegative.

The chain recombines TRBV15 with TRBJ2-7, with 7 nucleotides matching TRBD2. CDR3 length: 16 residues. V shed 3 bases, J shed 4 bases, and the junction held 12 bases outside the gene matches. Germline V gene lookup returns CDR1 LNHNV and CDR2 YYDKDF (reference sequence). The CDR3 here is CATSRPLGGGEYEQYF. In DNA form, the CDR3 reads TGTGCCACCAGCAGGCCGTTGGGGGGGGGAGAATACGAGCAGTACTTC. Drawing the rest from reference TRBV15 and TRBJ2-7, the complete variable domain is DAMVIQNPRYQVTQFGKPVTLSCSQTLNHNVMYWYQQKSSQAPKLLFHYYDKDFNNEADTPDNFQSRRPNTSFCFLDIRSPGLGDTAMYLCATSRPLGGGEYEQYFGPGTRLTVT.

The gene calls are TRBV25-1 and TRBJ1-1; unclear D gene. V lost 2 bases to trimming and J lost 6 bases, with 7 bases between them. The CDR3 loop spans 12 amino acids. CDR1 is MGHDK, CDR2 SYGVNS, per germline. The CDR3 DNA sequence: TGTGCCAGCAGTGAAGACAACTCTGAAGCTTTCTTT. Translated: CASSEDNSEAFF.

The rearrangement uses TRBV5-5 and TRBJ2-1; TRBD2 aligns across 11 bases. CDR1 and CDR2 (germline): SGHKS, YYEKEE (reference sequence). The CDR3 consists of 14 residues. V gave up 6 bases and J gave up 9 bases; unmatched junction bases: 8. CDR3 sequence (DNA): TGTGCCAGCACCATAGCGGGGGGGAACGGTGAGCAGTTCTTC. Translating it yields CASTIAGGNGEQFF.

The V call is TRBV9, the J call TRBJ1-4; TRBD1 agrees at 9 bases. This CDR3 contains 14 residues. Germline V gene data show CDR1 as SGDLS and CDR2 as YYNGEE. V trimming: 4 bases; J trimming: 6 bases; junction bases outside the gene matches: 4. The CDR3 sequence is CASSNTGGDEKLFF. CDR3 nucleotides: TGTGCCAGCAGCAATACAGGGGGCGATGAAAAACTGTTTTTT.

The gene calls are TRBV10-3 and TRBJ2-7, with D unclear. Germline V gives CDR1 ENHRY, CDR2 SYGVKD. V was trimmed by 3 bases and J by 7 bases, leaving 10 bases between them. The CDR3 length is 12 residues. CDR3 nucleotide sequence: TGTGCCATCAGTGAACGTGGGCAAGAGCAGTACTTC. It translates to CAISERGQEQYF.

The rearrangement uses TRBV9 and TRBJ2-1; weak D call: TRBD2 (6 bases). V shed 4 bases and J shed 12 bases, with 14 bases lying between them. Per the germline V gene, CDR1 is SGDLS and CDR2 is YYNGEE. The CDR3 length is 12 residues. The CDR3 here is CASSLGRGGQFF. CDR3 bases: TGTGCCAGCAGCCTCGGACGGGGAGGGCAGTTCTTC.

The DNA of the CDR3 is TGTGCCAGCAGCCGTATGACAGGCCAAGAGACCCAGTACTTC. This encodes CASSRMTGQETQYF. The chain links TRBV5-8 to TRBJ2-5; D perhaps matches TRBD1 (6 bases). The germline V and J ends were trimmed by 4 bases and 1 base, with 11 bases remaining between them. Germline loops: CDR1 SGHTS, CDR2 YDEGEE. CDR3 size: 14 residues. Full variable domain (remainder filled in from reference TRBV5-8 and TRBJ2-5): EAGVTQSPTHLIKTRGQQATLRCSPISGHTSVYWYQQALGLGLQFLLWYDEGEERNRGNFPPRFSGRQFPNYSSELNVNALELEDSALYLCASSRMTGQETQYFGPGTRLLVL.

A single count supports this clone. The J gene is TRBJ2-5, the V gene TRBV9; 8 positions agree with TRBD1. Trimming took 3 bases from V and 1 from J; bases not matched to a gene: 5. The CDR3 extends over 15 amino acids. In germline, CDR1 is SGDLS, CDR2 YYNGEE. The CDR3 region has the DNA TGTGCCAGCAGCGAGGGACAGGCCCCCCAAGAGACCCAGTACTTC. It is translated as CASSEGQAPQETQYF.

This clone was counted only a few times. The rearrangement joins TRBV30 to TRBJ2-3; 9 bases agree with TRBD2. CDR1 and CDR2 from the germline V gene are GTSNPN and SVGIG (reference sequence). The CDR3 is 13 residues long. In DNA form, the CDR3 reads TGTGCTGGAGAGCGGGGGGGCACAGATACGCAGTATTTT. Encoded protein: CAGERGGTDTQYF.

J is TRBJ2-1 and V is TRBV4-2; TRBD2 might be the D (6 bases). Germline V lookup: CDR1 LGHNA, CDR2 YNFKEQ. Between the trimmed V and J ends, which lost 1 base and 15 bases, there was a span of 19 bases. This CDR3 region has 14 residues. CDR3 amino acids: CASSQVNIAEGVFF. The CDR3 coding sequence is TGTGCCAGCAGCCAAGTTAATATAGCGGAAGGGGTGTTCTTC.

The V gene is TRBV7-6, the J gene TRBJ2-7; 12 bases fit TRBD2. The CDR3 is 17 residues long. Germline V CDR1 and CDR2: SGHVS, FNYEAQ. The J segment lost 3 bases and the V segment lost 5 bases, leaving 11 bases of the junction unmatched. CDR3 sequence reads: CASSPGLAGPLGYEQYF. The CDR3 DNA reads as TGTGCCAGCAGCCCGGGACTAGCGGGTCCTCTCGGCTACGAGCAGTACTTC. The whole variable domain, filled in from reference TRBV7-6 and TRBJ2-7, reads GAGVSQSPRYKVTKRGQDVALRCDPISGHVSLYWYRQALGQGPEFLTYFNYEAQQDKSGLPNDRFSAERPEGSISTLTIQRTEQRDSAMYRCASSPGLAGPLGYEQYFGPGTRLTVT.

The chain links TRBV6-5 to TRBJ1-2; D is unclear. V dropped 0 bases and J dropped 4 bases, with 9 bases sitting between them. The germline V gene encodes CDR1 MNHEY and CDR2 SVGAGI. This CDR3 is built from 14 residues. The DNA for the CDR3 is TGTGCCAGCAGTTACTCGCGGGTCGCCTATGGCTACACCTTC. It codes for CASSYSRVAYGYTF.

In DNA, the CDR3 is TGTGCCAGCAGTAAAGGAGGGGGCGGGACAGATACGCAGTATTTT. This gives the protein CASSKGGGGTDTQYF. The rearrangement links TRBV7-3 to TRBJ2-3; a weak D match, TRBD1 (7 bases). Germline CDR1 and CDR2: SGHTA and FQGTGA. Trimming cost V 6 bases and J 3 bases, with 16 bases left between them. This CDR3 has 15 residues.

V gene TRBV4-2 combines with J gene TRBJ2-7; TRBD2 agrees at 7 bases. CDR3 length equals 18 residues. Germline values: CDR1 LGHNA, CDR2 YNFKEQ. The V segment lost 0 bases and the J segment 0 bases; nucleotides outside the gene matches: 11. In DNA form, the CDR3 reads TGTGCCAGCAGCCAAGATTTGGCGGGGGAAACCCGCTCCTACGAGCAGTACTTC. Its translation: CASSQDLAGETRSYEQYF.

The CDR3 region has the DNA TGTGCCAGCAGTTTACAGGGGCCCGGGATGGAGACCCAGTACTTC. Its translation is CASSLQGPGMETQYF. The chain has TRBV6-1 and TRBJ2-5, with TRBD1 matching 7 bases. V shed 5 bases and J 5 bases; nucleotides not matched to a gene: 11. CDR3 length: 15 residues. Germline V gene data show CDR1 as MNHNS and CDR2 as SASEGT.

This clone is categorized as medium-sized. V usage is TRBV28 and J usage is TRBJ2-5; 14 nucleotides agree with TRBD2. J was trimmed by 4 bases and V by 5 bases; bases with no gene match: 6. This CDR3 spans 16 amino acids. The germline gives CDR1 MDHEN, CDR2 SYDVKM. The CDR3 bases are TGTGCCAGCAGTAGACTAGCGGGAGGGCCGGCAGAGACCCAGTACTTC. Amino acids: CASSRLAGGPAETQYF.

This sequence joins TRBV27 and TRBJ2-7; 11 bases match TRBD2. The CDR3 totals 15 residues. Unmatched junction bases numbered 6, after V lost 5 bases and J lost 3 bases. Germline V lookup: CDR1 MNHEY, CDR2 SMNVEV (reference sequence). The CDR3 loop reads CASSIIAGGDYEQYF. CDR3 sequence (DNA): TGTGCCAGCAGTATTATAGCGGGAGGGGACTACGAGCAGTACTTC.

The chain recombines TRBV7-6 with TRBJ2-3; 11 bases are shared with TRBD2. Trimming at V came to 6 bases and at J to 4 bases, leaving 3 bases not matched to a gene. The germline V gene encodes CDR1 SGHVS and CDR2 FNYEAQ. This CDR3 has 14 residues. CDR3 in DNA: TGTGCCAGCAGGCAACTAGCGGGGGCAGATACGCAGTATTTT. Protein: CASRQLAGADTQYF.

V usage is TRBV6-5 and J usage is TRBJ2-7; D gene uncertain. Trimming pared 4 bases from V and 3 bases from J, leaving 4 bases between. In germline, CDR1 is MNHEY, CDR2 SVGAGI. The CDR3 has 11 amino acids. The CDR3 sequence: CASSFLYEQYF. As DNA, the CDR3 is TGTGCCAGCAGTTTCCTCTACGAGCAGTACTTC.

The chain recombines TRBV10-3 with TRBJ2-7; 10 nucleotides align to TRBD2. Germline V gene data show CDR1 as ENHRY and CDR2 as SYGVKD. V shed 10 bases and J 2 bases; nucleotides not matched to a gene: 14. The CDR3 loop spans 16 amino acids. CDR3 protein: CATGGIAGGPAYEQYF. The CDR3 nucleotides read TGTGCCACCGGGGGAATAGCGGGAGGCCCAGCCTACGAGCAGTACTTC.

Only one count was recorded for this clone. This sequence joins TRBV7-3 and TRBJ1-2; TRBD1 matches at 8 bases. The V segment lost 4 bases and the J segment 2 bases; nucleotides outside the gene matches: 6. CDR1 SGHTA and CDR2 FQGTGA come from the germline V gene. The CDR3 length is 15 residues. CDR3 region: CASSSQGDANYGYTF. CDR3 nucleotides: TGTGCCAGCAGCTCACAGGGGGATGCGAACTATGGCTACACCTTC.

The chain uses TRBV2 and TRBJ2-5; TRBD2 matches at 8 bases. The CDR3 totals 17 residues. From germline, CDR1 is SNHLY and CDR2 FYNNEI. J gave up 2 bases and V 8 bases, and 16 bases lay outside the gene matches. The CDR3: CASWSPMRGASQETQYF. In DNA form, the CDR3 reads TGTGCCAGCTGGTCTCCAATGCGGGGGGCCAGTCAAGAGACCCAGTACTTC.

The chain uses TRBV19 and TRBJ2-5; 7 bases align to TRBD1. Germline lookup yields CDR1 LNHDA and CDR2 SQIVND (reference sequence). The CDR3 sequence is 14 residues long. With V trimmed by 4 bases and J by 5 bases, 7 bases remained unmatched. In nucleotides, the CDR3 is TGTGCCAGTAGTAACAACAGGGGATCGGAGACCCAGTACTTC. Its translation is CASSNNRGSETQYF.

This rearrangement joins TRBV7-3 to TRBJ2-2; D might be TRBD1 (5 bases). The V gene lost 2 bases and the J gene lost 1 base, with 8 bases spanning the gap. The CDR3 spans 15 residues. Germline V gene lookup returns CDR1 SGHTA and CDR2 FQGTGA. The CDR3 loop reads CASSLQGWNTGELFF. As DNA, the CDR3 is TGTGCCAGCAGCTTACAGGGATGGAACACCGGGGAGCTGTTTTTT.

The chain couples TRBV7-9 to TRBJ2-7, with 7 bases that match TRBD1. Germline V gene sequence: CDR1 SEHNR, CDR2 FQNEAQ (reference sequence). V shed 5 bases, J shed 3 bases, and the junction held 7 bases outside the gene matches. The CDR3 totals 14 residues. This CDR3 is CASSPRGQFYEQYF. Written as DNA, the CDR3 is TGTGCCAGCAGCCCAAGGGGACAGTTCTACGAGCAGTACTTC.

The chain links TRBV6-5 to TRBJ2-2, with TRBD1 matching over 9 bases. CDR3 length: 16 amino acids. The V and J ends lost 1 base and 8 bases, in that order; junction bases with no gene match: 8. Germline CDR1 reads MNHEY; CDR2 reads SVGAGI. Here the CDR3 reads CASSYWGTGTKGELFF. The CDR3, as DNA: TGTGCCAGCAGTTACTGGGGGACAGGGACGAAGGGGGAGCTGTTTTTT.

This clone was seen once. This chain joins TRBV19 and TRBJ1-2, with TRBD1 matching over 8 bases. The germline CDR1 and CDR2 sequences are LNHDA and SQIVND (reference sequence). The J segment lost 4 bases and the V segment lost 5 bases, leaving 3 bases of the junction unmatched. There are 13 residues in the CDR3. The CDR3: CASSGQGFYGYTF. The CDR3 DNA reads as TGTGCCAGTAGTGGACAGGGTTTCTATGGCTACACCTTC.

The CDR3 reads CASSSGSVTYNEQFF. The CDR3 bases are TGTGCCAGCAGCTCAGGGTCCGTGACCTACAATGAGCAGTTCTTC. The rearrangement joins TRBV11-2 to TRBJ2-1; tentative D call: TRBD1 (5 bases). V dropped 4 bases and J dropped 2 bases, with 12 bases sitting between them. This CDR3 has 15 residues. Germline lookup yields CDR1 SGHAT and CDR2 FQNNGV.

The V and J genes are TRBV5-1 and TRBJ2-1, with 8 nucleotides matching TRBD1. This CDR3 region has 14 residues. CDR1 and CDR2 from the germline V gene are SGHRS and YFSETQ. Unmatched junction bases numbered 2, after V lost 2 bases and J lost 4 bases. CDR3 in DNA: TGCGCCAGCAGCTTTGGGGACAGGTACAATGAGCAGTTCTTC. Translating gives CASSFGDRYNEQFF.

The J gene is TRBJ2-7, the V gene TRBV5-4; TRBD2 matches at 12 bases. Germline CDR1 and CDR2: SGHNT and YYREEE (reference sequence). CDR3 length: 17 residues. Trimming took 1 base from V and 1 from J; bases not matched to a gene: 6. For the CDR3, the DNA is TGTGCCAGCAGCTTGCCTCTAGCGGGAGGGCTGTCCTACGAGCAGTACTTC. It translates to CASSLPLAGGLSYEQYF.

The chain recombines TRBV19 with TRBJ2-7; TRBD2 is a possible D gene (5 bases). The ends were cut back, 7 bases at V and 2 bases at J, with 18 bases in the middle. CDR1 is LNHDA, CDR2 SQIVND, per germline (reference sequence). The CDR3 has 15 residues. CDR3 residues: CASKLNRYSAYEQYF. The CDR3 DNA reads TGTGCCAGTAAACTCAATCGGTATAGCGCCTACGAGCAGTACTTC.

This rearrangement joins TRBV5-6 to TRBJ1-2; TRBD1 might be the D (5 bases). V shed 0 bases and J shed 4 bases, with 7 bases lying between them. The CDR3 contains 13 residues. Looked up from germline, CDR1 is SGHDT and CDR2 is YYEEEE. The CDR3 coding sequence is TGTGCCAGCAGCTTGGAGGGGATCTATGGCTACACCTTC. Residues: CASSLEGIYGYTF.